This T cell receptor beta chain came from a study of blood T cell repertoires in COVID-19. Study at large: Spain, Italy and the United States supplied samples that represented acute and convalescent COVID-19. Sample material is recorded as cDNA or gDNA derived from T cells, B-cell-depleted T cells, or PBMCs.

In the original analysis: By means of reference gene primer amplification, nucleated cell counts were estimated. Using immunoSEQ multiplex PCR, the repertoire was profiled, and TCRdb retains in-frame clones only, with some absent. V, J and clone size are taken as reported in that table, and D and trimming were inferred from the DNA itself. Of 300,000 to 450,000 clones in the sample, roughly 90% are singletons; the top ten hold around 2.8%. This clone was picked up one time. The receptor's source is a young woman with COVID-19, enrolled during active disease. The specimen sequenced was peripheral blood.

Here the CDR3 reads CASSLGQGMGNTIYF. CDR3 in DNA: TGTGCCAGCAGCTTGGGGCAGGGGATGGGAAACACCATATATTTT. The chain links TRBV5-4 to TRBJ1-3; a possible D gene is TRBD1 (6 bases). The V gene's germline CDR1 is SGHNT and CDR2 YYREEE (reference sequence). The CDR3 spans 15 residues. The V end was cut by 0 bases, the J end by 4 bases, with 11 bases between.